The 23 T cell receptor beta chains in this list originate from one sample, sequenced in a study of breast tumors, draining lymph nodes, adjacent tissues. TCRdb passed the multiplex PCR reads through MiXCR, listing each CDR3 protein once. The table has 60,000 to 75,000 distinct CDR3 sequences, 57% seen once. What was sequenced was breast tumor tissue. Receptors originate from a female donor with breast cancer. Some clones in this sample may be carry-over from other donors' samples.

This clonotype was seen repeatedly, ten times or more. CDR3 sequence (DNA): TGTGCCACCTCCACCTCTGGGGCCAACGTCCTGACTTTC. Encoded protein: CATSTSGANVLTF. The chain uses TRBV27 and TRBJ2-6; D ambiguous. Trimming pared 10 bases from V and 0 bases from J, leaving 7 bases between. Per the germline V gene, CDR1 is MNHEY and CDR2 is SMNVEV (reference sequence). This CDR3 is built from 13 residues.

This clonotype occurred many times. CDR3 amino acids: CSARVGTGEFF. The CDR3 nucleotides read TGCAGTGCTAGAGTGGGGACAGGGGAGTTCTTC. This chain links TRBV20-1 with TRBJ2-1, with 10 bases matching TRBD1. After removal of 1 base from V and 14 bases from J, the junction contained 2 bases not matched to a gene. CDR3 length equals 11 residues. Per germline, CDR1 DFQATT and CDR2 SNEGSKA (reference sequence).

This clonotype showed up many times. The chain recombines TRBV27 with TRBJ2-7; TRBD2 matches 14 bases. In germline, CDR1 is MNHEY, CDR2 SMNVEV (reference sequence). This CDR3 contains 14 residues. The CDR3: CGRTSGRSSYEQYF. CDR3 nucleotide sequence: TGTGGGAGGACTAGCGGGAGGAGCTCCTACGAGCAGTACTTC.

Concerning this clonotype itself: This may be a read error: a much more frequent sequence differs by one nucleotide. The CDR3 DNA reads TGTGCCAGCAGCTCTGGACTAGCCCTGGGCATTCAGTCCTTC. Translated, it gives CASSSGLALGIQSF. The J gene is TRBJ2-4, the V gene TRBV14; 8 bases align to TRBD2. CDR3 length: 14 amino acids. Germline values: CDR1 SGHDN, CDR2 FVKESK.

There are many counts of this clonotype. The chain employs TRBV25-1 and TRBJ2-1, with 15 positions matching TRBD2. Looked up from germline, CDR1 is MGHDK and CDR2 is SYGVNS. V shed 3 bases and J 9 bases; nucleotides not matched to a gene: 6. The CDR3 sequence is 16 residues long. CDR3 sequence: CASSDGTSGGWGEQFF. The CDR3 nucleotides read TGTGCCAGCAGTGACGGGACTAGCGGGGGGTGGGGTGAGCAGTTCTTC.

This clonotype was counted once. The junction does not match germline at one end; this may be a read error. The chain couples TRBV5-5 to TRBJ1-6, with D perhaps TRBD1 (6 bases). From germline, CDR1 is SGHKS and CDR2 YYEKEE (reference sequence). The CDR3 has 15 residues. As DNA, the CDR3 is TGTGCCAGCAGCCCGTGGGGCAGGACAGATTCACCCCTCCACTTC. Translating it yields CASSPWGRTDSPLHF.

Concerning this clonotype: Since a much larger clone is just one base distant, this may be a read error. The chain uses TRBV18 and TRBJ2-6, with D perhaps TRBD1 (5 bases). Germline CDR1 KGHSH, CDR2 LQKENI. CDR3 size: 19 residues. The CDR3 loop reads CASSPDGRLLSSGANLLTF. The CDR3 bases are TGTGCCAGCTCACCTGATGGCAGGCTACTTTCCTCTGGGGCCAACCTCCTGACTTTC.

The CDR3 DNA reads TGCGCCAGCAGCCAAGATCTGGGAAACTCCTACGAGCAGTACTTC. Protein sequence: CASSQDLGNSYEQYF. V is TRBV4-3 and J is TRBJ2-7, with unresolved D. V shed 0 bases and J shed 0 bases, with 9 bases lying between them. The germline gives CDR1 LGHNA, CDR2 YSLEER. This CDR3 spans 15 amino acids.

Judged by abundance, this clonotype is medium-sized. The chain has TRBV5-5 and TRBJ1-3; no clear D. This CDR3 region has 13 residues. The germline gives CDR1 SGHKS, CDR2 YYEKEE (reference sequence). Trimming took off 0 bases at V and 7 bases at J, with 8 bases between the two ends. DNA of the CDR3: TGTGCCAGCAGCTTGGAGGCCAGGAACACCATATATTTT. Translation gives CASSLEARNTIYF.

This clonotype has only a few counts. The chain is built from TRBV10-3 and TRBJ1-5, with 8 nucleotides matching TRBD1. The germline V gene encodes CDR1 ENHRY and CDR2 SYGVKD. This CDR3 has 15 residues. The J segment lost 11 bases and the V segment lost 2 bases, leaving 11 bases of the junction unmatched. CDR3 DNA: TGTGCCATCAGTGAGGAAGGGACAGGTGGAGAGACCCAGCATTTT. The encoded protein is CAISEEGTGGETQHF.

This clonotype was seen many times. The chain carries TRBV9 and TRBJ2-3, with D hard to call. V gave up 3 bases and J gave up 2 bases, with 13 bases separating them. The CDR3 length is 15 residues. CDR1 and CDR2 (germline): SGDLS, YYNGEE. CDR3 sequence (DNA): TGTGCCAGCAGCGCCCTGGACCACCCCACAGATACGCAGTATTTT. Translated, it gives CASSALDHPTDTQYF.

This chain uses TRBV30 with TRBJ1-5; D uncertain. V gave up 2 bases and J gave up 0 bases, with 14 bases separating them. Germline V CDR1 and CDR2: GTSNPN, SVGIG (reference sequence). This CDR3 comprises 16 residues. The DNA of the CDR3 is TGTGCCTGGAGTACTGGCAGGCCGATTAGCAATCAGCCCCAGCATTTT. This codes for CAWSTGRPISNQPQHF. Supplemented by reference TRBV30 and TRBJ1-5, the full variable domain reads SQTIHQWPATLVQPVGSPLSLECTVEGTSNPNLYWYRQAAGRGLQLLFYSVGIGQISSEVPQNLSASRPQDRQFILSSKKLLLSDSGFYLCAWSTGRPISNQPQHFGDGTRLSIL.

This clonotype was seen just once. The rearrangement joins TRBV2 to TRBJ2-1, with D maybe TRBD2 (6 bases). V was cut by 2 bases and J by 2 bases, with 10 bases left in between. The germline V gene encodes CDR1 SNHLY and CDR2 FYNNEI. The CDR3 loop spans 15 amino acids. The chain's CDR3 is CASSESTGAYNEQFF. CDR3 nucleotides: TGTGCCAGCAGTGAAAGTACGGGAGCCTACAATGAGCAGTTCTTC.

Only one count was recorded for this clonotype. The rearrangement joins TRBV5-1 to TRBJ2-3, with 10 bases lining up with TRBD1. Trimming took 4 bases from V and 4 from J; bases not matched to a gene: 6. The CDR3 is 15 amino acids. Germline CDR1 SGHRS, CDR2 YFSETQ. The CDR3: CASSQTGTGADTQYF. The CDR3, as DNA: TGCGCCAGCAGCCAAACCGGGACAGGGGCAGATACGCAGTATTTT.

This clonotype showed up many times. Relative to the germline gene, one junction end is altered; a read error may explain this. The rearrangement joins TRBV3-1 to TRBJ2-1; D is unresolved. The CDR3 sequence is 13 residues long. Germline V gene data show CDR1 as LGHDT and CDR2 as YNNKEL (reference sequence). The CDR3 bases are TGTGCCAGCAGCCAAGGTAACTTTGGCCTCTGGATCTTC. Its translation is CASSQGNFGLWIF.

The chain recombines TRBV30 with TRBJ1-5; 8 bases agree with TRBD1. Looked up from germline, CDR1 is GTSNPN and CDR2 is SVGIG (reference sequence). This CDR3 is 14 amino acids long. The ends lost 2 bases at V and 5 bases at J; junction bases unmatched: 5. The CDR3 nucleotides are TGTGCCTGGAGTCGCCCGGACAGGGATCAGCCCCAGCATTTT. This encodes CAWSRPDRDQPQHF. The full variable domain, in which reference TRBV30 and TRBJ1-5 provide the parts outside the CDR3, is SQTIHQWPATLVQPVGSPLSLECTVEGTSNPNLYWYRQAAGRGLQLLFYSVGIGQISSEVPQNLSASRPQDRQFILSSKKLLLSDSGFYLCAWSRPDRDQPQHFGDGTRLSIL.

The chain couples TRBV29-1 to TRBJ1-2; 7 bases match TRBD1. The germline V gene has CDR1 SQVTM and CDR2 ANQGSEA. The CDR3 runs to 12 residues. J was trimmed by 8 bases and V by 7 bases; bases with no gene match: 10. The CDR3 DNA reads as TGCAGCGCACCCGGTGACAGGGAAGGCTACACCTTC. Protein sequence: CSAPGDREGYTF.

Concerning this clonotype: A much bigger clone sits one base away, suggesting this may be a read error. This chain links TRBV28 with TRBJ2-3; 11 nucleotides match TRBD2. Germline CDR1 is MDHEN and CDR2 is SYDVKM. This CDR3 spans 16 amino acids. Losses at the gene ends were 7 bases for V and 5 bases for J; bases not matched to a gene: 11. The CDR3 spells CASIPASGRPEDTQYF. In DNA form, the CDR3 reads TGTGCCAGCATTCCGGCTAGCGGGAGGCCTGAAGATACGCAGTATTTT.

This clonotype showed up just once. This chain connects TRBV9 to TRBJ2-1, with 8 nucleotides matching TRBD1. This CDR3 is built from 16 residues. With V trimmed by 4 bases and J by 0 bases, 6 bases remained unmatched. Germline loops: CDR1 SGDLS, CDR2 YYNGEE. The CDR3 region is CASSSTGGSSYNEQFF. CDR3 bases: TGTGCCAGCAGCTCCACAGGGGGGAGCTCCTACAATGAGCAGTTCTTC.

The table lists this clonotype with many counts. The chain combines TRBV2 with TRBJ2-3; no clear D gene. The CDR3 contains 14 residues. Germline CDR1 reads SNHLY; CDR2 reads FYNNEI. V was clipped by 1 base and J by 1 base, with 6 bases between them. Here the CDR3 DNA reads TGTGCCAGCAGTGAAGTCCCACGCACAGATACGCAGTATTTT. This sequence encodes CASSEVPRTDTQYF.

Note on this clonotype: A much more abundant neighbour one base away suggests this may be a read error. V is TRBV20-1 and J is TRBJ2-1; D not resolved. The CDR3 runs 14 residues. In germline, CDR1 is DFQATT, CDR2 SNEGSKA (reference sequence). The CDR3 region is CSARARVSYTEQFF. DNA for the CDR3: TGCAGTGCTAGAGCCCGGGTTTCCTACACTGAGCAGTTCTTC.

There are many counts of this clonotype. The V call is TRBV7-2, the J call TRBJ2-1, with no clear D. V dropped 4 bases and J dropped 9 bases, with 16 bases sitting between them. The CDR3 consists of 14 residues. Germline assignment: CDR1 SGHTA and CDR2 FQGNSA. The CDR3 DNA reads TGTGCCAGCAGCTCCCTGGCGCCCCGGCCTGAGCAGTTCTTC. Its protein is CASSSLAPRPEQFF. Complete variable domain (other parts from reference TRBV7-2 and TRBJ2-1): GAGVSQSPSNKVTEKGKDVELRCDPISGHTALYWYRQSLGQGLEFLIYFQGNSAPDKSGLPSDRFSAERTGGSVSTLTIQRTQQEDSAVYLCASSSLAPRPEQFFGPGTRLTVL.

This clonotype occurred many times. The gene calls are TRBV5-5 and TRBJ2-5; D could derive from TRBD1 or TRBD2 (5 bases each). Trimming took off 3 bases at V and 0 bases at J, with 9 bases between the two ends. The CDR3 extends over 14 amino acids. Per the germline V gene, CDR1 is SGHKS and CDR2 is YYEKEE (reference sequence). In DNA form, the CDR3 reads TGTGCCAGCAGCTCGCAGGGACACCAAGAGACCCAGTACTTC. Protein: CASSSQGHQETQYF.